This TCR beta chain was profiled in a study of early T cells in non-severe SARS-CoV-2 infection. Study information: Bulk RNA taken from unsorted whole blood was sequenced, leaving chains unpaired.

Individual cDNA molecules received unique molecular identifiers. TCRdb itself ran the 5' RACE reads through MiXCR, one entry per CDR3 protein. This table has about 61,000 distinct CDR3 sequences, around 11% appearing once. This clonotype appeared many times. What it binds is not known. General observations from the study: VDJdb matches were skewed toward anti-spike CD8 T cell responses.

This CDR3 is built from 17 residues. The germline V and J ends were trimmed by 0 bases and 0 bases, with 13 bases remaining between them. The germline CDR1 and CDR2 sequences are SGDLS and YYNGEE. Here the sequenced sample was whole blood, taken at baseline. This TCR came from an adult who was a healthcare worker with PCR-confirmed SARS-CoV-2 infection or an uninfected control (not recorded which). The donor label of this sample is uncertain. The chain recombines TRBV9 with TRBJ2-4, with D hard to call. CDR3: CASSVGLTALAKNIQYF. CDR3 DNA sequence: TGTGCCAGCAGCGTAGGACTCACAGCACTAGCCAAAAACATTCAGTACTTC.